Below, one T cell receptor beta chain is given with its context. No antigen is known for it. Nothing much larger sits one base from this clone, and base qualities are not available. This sample was taken from a study of identical twins (dated by TCRdb to 2016 to 2017). For context, the study as a whole: TCR alpha and beta repertoires from monozygotic twins, unrelated adults of various ages and cord blood were deep-sequenced to test whether fetal clonotypes persist. To rule out contamination, the twin experiments were replicated at different times with different library preparation protocols.

From a lookup of the germline V gene, CDR1 and CDR2 are SQVTM and ANQGSEA. V trim: 0 bases; J trim: 14 bases; unmatched bases: 12. Including cysteine and phenylalanine, the CDR3 has 13 amino acids. The DNA shown is the 39-base CDR3, in frame from base 1. Libraries were prepared through 5' RACE. Reads for this sample came from an Illumina HiSeq 2000. Template switching introduced a universal primer binding site; the final cDNA contained a unique molecular identifier, enabling accurate counting of TCR cDNA molecules. First-strand cDNA for TCR alpha and beta chains was synthesized from specific primers in the conserved constant-segment region. Each cDNA library was double barcoded, with a SMART-Mk sample barcode plus Illumina barcodes, to control for contamination. TruSeq adapter sequences and Illumina sample barcodes were added in two successive PCR steps. The Illumina HiSeq platform was used with custom primers to sequence TCR alpha and beta cDNA libraries. Turning to the authors' computational methods: Raw reads were processed with MiGEC to extract unique molecular identifiers, and MiXCR was used to determine CDR3 positions. For each individual, recombination models were inferred using an EM algorithm with the repgenHMM and IGoR tools. Shared clonotypes were analyzed with the tcR package in R, and sharing was normalized by the product of cloneset sizes. To study raw recombination without the effects of thymic and clonal selection, out-of-frame nonproductive sequences were analyzed. In TCRdb, the public reads were trimmed at Q25 with fastp and aligned with MiXCR, with productive beta chains retained. Rows matching on CDR3 protein sequence are summarized as one entry with the most common DNA and genes. The V and J calls follow TCRdb's processing rather than the paper's. The sample has 450,000 or so distinct CDR3 sequences on record, approximately 14% of them singletons. About 0.52% of the sample is in the top ten clones.

Study-wide findings and limitations: Recombination models systematically underestimated out-of-frame TCR alpha sharing in monozygotic twins but agreed with sharing between unrelated individuals. A weaker excess of twin sharing was found in beta out-of-frame sequences because the signal-to-noise ratio was lowered by fewer shared sequences. Fewer insertions were carried by abundant cord blood beta clonotypes, a similar but weaker trend appeared in young adult naive repertoires, and no such trend appeared in memory repertoires. Because the same donors could not be followed over many years, the conclusions depended on cross-sectional statistical analysis. Out-of-frame TCR alpha sequences shared between twins showed an excess of low generation-probability sequences compared with coincidental sharing between unrelated individuals. Zero-insertion analyses could be partly confounded by invariant T cells such as MAIT and iNKT, though diverse VJ usage argued against such confounding for most clonotypes.

Every donor was a healthy Caucasian. Three pairs of female monozygotic twins, all aged roughly 18 to 29 years, were included in the twin cohort. Positive isolation kits from Invitrogen were used to isolate CD4+ and CD8+ T cell populations. These sequences were also reported in another study, on yellow fever vaccine responses in identical twins. As that second paper reports: According to the authors, in identical twins the way T cells responded to vaccination appeared partly convergent and partly personalized. In identical twins, the study followed T cell clones that responded to the vaccine with precision.

Sequencing was performed on CD4+ T cells sorted from blood. This clonotype was obtained from a woman aged 18-29 years in good health. The receptor chain draws on TRBV29-1 and TRBJ1-1; 7 nucleotides in the junction match TRBD1. The nucleotide sequence reads TGCAGCGTTGAAGAAGTGACGGGACAGAGTACCTTCTTT. Protein translation: CSVEEVTGQSTFF.